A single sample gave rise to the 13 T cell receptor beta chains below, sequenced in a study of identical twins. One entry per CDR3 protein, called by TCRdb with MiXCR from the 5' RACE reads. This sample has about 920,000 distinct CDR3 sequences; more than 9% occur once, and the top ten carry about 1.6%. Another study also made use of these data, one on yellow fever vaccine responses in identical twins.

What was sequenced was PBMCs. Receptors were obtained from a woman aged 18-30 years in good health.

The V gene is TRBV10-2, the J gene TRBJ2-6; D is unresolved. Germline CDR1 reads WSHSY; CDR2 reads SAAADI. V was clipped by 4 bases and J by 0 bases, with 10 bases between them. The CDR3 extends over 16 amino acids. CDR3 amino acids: CASSVRWISGANVLTF. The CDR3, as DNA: TGCGCCAGCAGTGTCCGATGGATCTCTGGGGCCAACGTCCTGACTTTC.

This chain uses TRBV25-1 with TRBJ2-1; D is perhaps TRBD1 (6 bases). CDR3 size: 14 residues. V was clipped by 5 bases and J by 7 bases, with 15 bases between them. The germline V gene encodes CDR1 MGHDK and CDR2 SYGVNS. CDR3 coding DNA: TGTGCCAGCAGTCTACAGGGCACGGGGAATGAGCAGTTCTTC. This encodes CASSLQGTGNEQFF.

The CDR3 DNA reads TGTGCCAGCAGGAAAAGCGGGGACACCGGGGAGCTGTTTTTT. Its protein product is CASRKSGDTGELFF. This sequence joins TRBV7-3 and TRBJ2-2; 7 bases agree with TRBD2. CDR3 length: 14 residues. V was clipped by 6 bases and J by 3 bases; unmatched bases: 4. Germline lookup yields CDR1 SGHTA and CDR2 FQGTGA.

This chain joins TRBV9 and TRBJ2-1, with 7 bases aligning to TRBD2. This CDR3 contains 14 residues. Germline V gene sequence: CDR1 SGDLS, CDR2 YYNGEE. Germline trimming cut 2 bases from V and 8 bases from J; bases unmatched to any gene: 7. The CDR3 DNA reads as TGTGCCAGCAGCGTGTCGGGAGGTTGGGATGAGCAGTTCTTC. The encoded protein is CASSVSGGWDEQFF.

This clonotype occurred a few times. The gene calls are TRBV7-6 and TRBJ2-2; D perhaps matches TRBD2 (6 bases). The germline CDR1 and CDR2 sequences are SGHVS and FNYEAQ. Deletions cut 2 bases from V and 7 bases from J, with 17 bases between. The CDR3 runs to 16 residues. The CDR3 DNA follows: TGTGCCAGCAGCTTACAAGCTAGGGGAGGCGTCGGGGAGCTGTTTTTT. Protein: CASSLQARGGVGELFF.

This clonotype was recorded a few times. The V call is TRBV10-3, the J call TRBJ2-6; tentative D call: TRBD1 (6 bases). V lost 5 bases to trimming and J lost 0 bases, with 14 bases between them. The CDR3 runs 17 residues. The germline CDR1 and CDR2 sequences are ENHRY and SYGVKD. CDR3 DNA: TGTGCCATCAGTCAAGGACAGTCTTACTCTGGGGCCAACGTCCTGACTTTC. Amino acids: CAISQGQSYSGANVLTF.

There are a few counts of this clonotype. The CDR3 DNA reads TGTGCCAGCAGCTTATTCCCCACTAGCGGGAGTTACGAGCAGTACTTC. It specifies CASSLFPTSGSYEQYF. The V gene is TRBV7-3, the J gene TRBJ2-7, with 11 positions matching TRBD2. Germline assignment: CDR1 SGHTA and CDR2 FQGTGA. The CDR3 is 16 residues long. The V gene end was trimmed by 2 bases and the J gene end by 4 bases; junction bases not matched to a gene: 7.

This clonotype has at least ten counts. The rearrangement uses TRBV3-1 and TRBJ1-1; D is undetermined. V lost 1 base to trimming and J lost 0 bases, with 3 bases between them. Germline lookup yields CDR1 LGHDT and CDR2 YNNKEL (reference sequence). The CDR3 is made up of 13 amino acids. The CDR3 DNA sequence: TGTGCCAGCAGCCAAGGGATGAACACTGAAGCTTTCTTT. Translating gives CASSQGMNTEAFF.

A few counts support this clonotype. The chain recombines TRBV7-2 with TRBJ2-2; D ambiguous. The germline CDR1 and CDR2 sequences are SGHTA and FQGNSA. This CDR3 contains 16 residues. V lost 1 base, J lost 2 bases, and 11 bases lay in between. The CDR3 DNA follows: TGTGCCAGCAGCTTAGACTGGAGAGTTAACACCGGGGAGCTGTTTTTT. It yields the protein CASSLDWRVNTGELFF.

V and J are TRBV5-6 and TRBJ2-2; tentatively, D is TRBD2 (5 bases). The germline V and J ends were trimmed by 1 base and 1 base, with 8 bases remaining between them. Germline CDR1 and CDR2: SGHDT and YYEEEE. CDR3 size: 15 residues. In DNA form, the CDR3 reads TGTGCCAGCAGCTTGTCGGGATGGAACACCGGGGAGCTGTTTTTT. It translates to CASSLSGWNTGELFF.

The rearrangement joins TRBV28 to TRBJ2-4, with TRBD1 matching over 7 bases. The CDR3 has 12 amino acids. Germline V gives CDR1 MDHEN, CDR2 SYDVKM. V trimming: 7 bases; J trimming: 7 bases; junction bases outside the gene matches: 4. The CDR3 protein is CASTDRVNIQYF. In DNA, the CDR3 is TGTGCCAGCACCGACAGGGTTAACATTCAGTACTTC. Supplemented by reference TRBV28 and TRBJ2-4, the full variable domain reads DVKVTQSSRYLVKRTGEKVFLECVQDMDHENMFWYRQDPGLGLRLIYFSYDVKMKEKGDIPEGYSVSREKKERFSLILESASTNQTSMYLCASTDRVNIQYFGAGTRLSVL.

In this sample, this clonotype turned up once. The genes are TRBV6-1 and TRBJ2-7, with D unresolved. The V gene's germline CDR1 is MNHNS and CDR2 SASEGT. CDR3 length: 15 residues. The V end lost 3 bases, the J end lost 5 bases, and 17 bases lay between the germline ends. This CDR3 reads CASSEGLGNGNEQYV. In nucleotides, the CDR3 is TGTGCCAGCAGTGAGGGGTTGGGAAATGGGAACGAGCAGTACGTC.

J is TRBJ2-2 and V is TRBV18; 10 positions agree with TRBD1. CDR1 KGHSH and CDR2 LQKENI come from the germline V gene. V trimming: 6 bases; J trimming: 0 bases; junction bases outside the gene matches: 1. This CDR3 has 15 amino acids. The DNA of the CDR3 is TGTGCCAGCTCCGGGACAGGGGCGAACACCGGGGAGCTGTTTTTT. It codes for CASSGTGANTGELFF.